This T cell receptor (beta chain) was sequenced in a study of tumor-infiltrating lymphocytes in primary liver carcinoma. Points from the study as a whole: Among the pair types, tumor region pairs showed more overlap than tumor-adjacent and tumor-blood pairs.

The researchers obtained blood RNA from unsorted whole blood and also extracted germline DNA. As regards this clonotype: What it binds is unknown. Sequence at one end of the junction differs from germline and may be a read error.

CDR1 and CDR2 (germline): SGHAT, FQNNGV. The CDR3 has 14 amino acids. cDNA specific to TCR beta was made from about 0.45 ug of total RNA, with a constant-region primer employed for priming. Construction of TCR beta libraries relied on three successive nested multiplex PCR rounds employing slightly modified ARM-PCR. TRBV1-TRBV30 forward primers paired with a C-beta reverse primer drove the first two PCR rounds, approximately 11 cycles each. In TCRdb, the multiplex PCR reads were re-called with MiXCR into one record per CDR3 protein. Of some 200,000 distinct CDR3 sequences listed, approximately 65% were seen once; the top ten hold roughly 6.4%.

This sequence originates from a woman aged 60-70 years with primary liver carcinoma and hepatitis B virus infection. Sequenced: peripheral blood. This chain connects TRBV11-2 to TRBJ2-7; D may be TRBD1 (5 bases). The CDR3 sequence is CVSNLLGVLYEQYF. The DNA of the CDR3 is TGTGTCAGCAACTTGTTAGGGGTCCTGTACGAGCAGTACTTC. Looking up the rest from reference TRBV11-2 and TRBJ2-7 gives the full variable domain: EAGVAQSPRYKIIEKRQSVAFWCNPISGHATLYWYQQILGQGPKLLIQFQNNGVVDDSQLPKDRFSAERLKGVDSTLKIQPAKLEDSAVYLCVSNLLGVLYEQYFGPGTRLTVT.